Below are 9 T cell receptor beta chains sequenced from a single sample in a study of regulatory T cells in long-lasting Graves disease. Combining iRepertoire HTBI primers with Arm-PCR of CDR3 regions, the authors built TCR beta libraries. TCRdb reprocessed the multiplex PCR reads with MiXCR, giving one entry per CDR3 protein. The sample contains 430,000 or so distinct CDR3 sequences, under 25% of which appear only once. Regarding time point: persistent/refractory GD, antithyroid drugs over 5 years with positive TRAb. With RNA extracted from PBMCs as input, the TCR library was made. Material: peripheral blood mononuclear cells (PBMCs), obtained when the disease was refractory, from a patient treated with antithyroid drugs. These receptors came from a female donor with Graves disease.

In this sample, this clonotype turned up many times. This chain links TRBV4-2 with TRBJ2-7; TRBD2 agrees at 8 bases. The CDR3 extends over 16 amino acids. The V gene end was trimmed by 3 bases and the J gene end by 3 bases; junction bases not matched to a gene: 10. Germline values: CDR1 LGHNA, CDR2 YNFKEQ. The CDR3 loop is CASSQGNAGGLYEQYF. The CDR3 nucleotides read TGTGCCAGCAGCCAGGGAAACGCGGGAGGCCTCTACGAGCAGTACTTC.

This clonotype was seen more than once but under ten times. This chain uses TRBV19 with TRBJ2-4; no clear D. The CDR3 runs 17 residues. Germline V gene lookup returns CDR1 LNHDA and CDR2 SQIVND (reference sequence). Trimming removed 4 bases from V and 1 base from J, with 17 bases in between. Written as DNA, the CDR3 is TGTGCCAGTAGTAAACTCCAGAGCAGCGAGGCCAAAAACATTCAGTACTTC. Translated, it gives CASSKLQSSEAKNIQYF.

V and J are TRBV20-1 and TRBJ2-5; D is uncertain. Deletions cut 2 bases from V and 5 bases from J, with 9 bases between. Germline values: CDR1 DFQATT, CDR2 SNEGSKA (reference sequence). CDR3 size: 12 residues. The CDR3 protein is CSARKSRETQYF. CDR3 DNA: TGCAGTGCTAGAAAGTCACGGGAGACCCAGTACTTC.

This clonotype was found a few times. The CDR3 loop reads CASSFRTGRENEQFF. In nucleotides, the CDR3 is TGTGCCAGCAGTTTCAGAACAGGGAGGGAGAATGAGCAGTTCTTC. V and J are TRBV12-3 or TRBV12-4 and TRBJ2-1; tentatively, D is TRBD2 (7 bases). V lost 3 bases to trimming and J lost 7 bases, with 16 bases between them. This CDR3 spans 15 amino acids.

This clonotype was seen only a few times. The V and J genes are TRBV20-1 and TRBJ2-7, with 7 bases matching TRBD1. This CDR3 is built from 11 residues. V was pared by 4 bases and J by 6 bases, with 3 bases of the junction left unmatched. CDR1 and CDR2 from the germline V gene are DFQATT and SNEGSKA (reference sequence). The CDR3 nucleotides are TGCAGTGCTAACAGGGGCGGCGAGCAGTACTTC. Its translation is CSANRGGEQYF.

This clonotype was observed a few times. The chain combines TRBV6-1 with TRBJ2-7; the match to TRBD1 covers 11 bases. The CDR3 extends over 13 amino acids. Trimming removed 6 bases from V and 6 bases from J; junction bases left unmatched: 4. Looked up from germline, CDR1 is MNHNS and CDR2 is SASEGT. The CDR3 region has the DNA TGTGCCAGCAGGGACAGGGGGCATCCCGAGCAGTACTTC. This sequence encodes CASRDRGHPEQYF.

This clonotype showed up just once. The chain uses TRBV27 and TRBJ2-7; 9 bases are shared with TRBD1. The V segment lost 8 bases and the J segment 4 bases; nucleotides outside the gene matches: 12. The CDR3 extends over 15 amino acids. Germline V lookup: CDR1 MNHEY, CDR2 SMNVEV (reference sequence). The CDR3 reads CASPETGGWLYEQYF. In nucleotides, the CDR3 is TGTGCCAGCCCTGAAACAGGGGGCTGGTTGTACGAGCAGTACTTC.

The J gene is TRBJ2-7, the V gene TRBV27; 7 bases are a match to TRBD2. This CDR3 has 14 residues. The V gene's germline CDR1 is MNHEY and CDR2 SMNVEV (reference sequence). J lost 3 bases, V lost 10 bases, and 12 bases had no gene match. CDR3 coding DNA: TGTGCCACCGCTGGCGGGAGATCGGGCTACGAGCAGTACTTC. This sequence encodes CATAGGRSGYEQYF.

This clonotype was observed many times. The chain links TRBV7-8 to TRBJ1-2; no reliable D call. Germline V lookup: CDR1 SGHVS, CDR2 FQNEAQ. This CDR3 has 15 residues. Trimming took 1 base from V and 4 from J, leaving 13 bases between them. The CDR3 reads CASSLESTRAYGYTF. The CDR3 DNA sequence: TGTGCCAGCAGCTTAGAATCAACCCGGGCCTATGGCTACACCTTC.